This T cell receptor (beta chain) was captured by sequencing in a study of blood T cell repertoires in COVID-19. In the study overall: Specimens from acute and convalescent COVID-19 originated in the United States, Italy and Spain. The cDNA or gDNA used as material had been derived from T cells, B-cell-depleted T cells, or PBMCs.

CDR3 size: 12 residues. CDR1 is ENHRY, CDR2 SYGVKD, per germline. The V and J ends lost 3 bases and 8 bases respectively, with 8 bases between them. Profiled with immunoSEQ multiplex PCR; TCRdb holds only in-frame clones, not every one. The data show about 230,000 clones, roughly 87% seen once. Sequenced sample: peripheral blood. The receptor was derived from a woman younger than 35 who had recovered from COVID-19. The rearrangement joins TRBV10-3 to TRBJ2-1; D unclear. CDR3 in DNA: TGTGCCATCAGTGAAGAGAGCGATGAGCAGTTCTTC. This gives the protein CAISEESDEQFF.